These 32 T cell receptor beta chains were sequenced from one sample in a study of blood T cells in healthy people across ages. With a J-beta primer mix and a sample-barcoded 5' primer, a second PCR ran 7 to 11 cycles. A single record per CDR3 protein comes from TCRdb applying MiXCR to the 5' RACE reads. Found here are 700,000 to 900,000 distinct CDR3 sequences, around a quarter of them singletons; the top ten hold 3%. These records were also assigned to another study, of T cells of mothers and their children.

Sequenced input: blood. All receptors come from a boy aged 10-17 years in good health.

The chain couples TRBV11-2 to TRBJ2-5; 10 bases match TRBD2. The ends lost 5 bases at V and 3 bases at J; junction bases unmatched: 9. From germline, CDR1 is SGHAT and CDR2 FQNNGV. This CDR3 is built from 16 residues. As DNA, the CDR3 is TGTGCCAGCAGCCTAAGGAAAACTAGCGGGGAAGAGACCCAGTACTTC. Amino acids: CASSLRKTSGEETQYF.

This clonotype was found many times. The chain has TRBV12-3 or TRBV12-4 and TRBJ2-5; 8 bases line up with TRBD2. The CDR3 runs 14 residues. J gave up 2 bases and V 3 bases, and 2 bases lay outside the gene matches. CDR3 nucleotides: TGTGCCAGCAGTTTTGGCGGGGGGCAAGAGACCCAGTACTTC. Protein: CASSFGGGQETQYF.

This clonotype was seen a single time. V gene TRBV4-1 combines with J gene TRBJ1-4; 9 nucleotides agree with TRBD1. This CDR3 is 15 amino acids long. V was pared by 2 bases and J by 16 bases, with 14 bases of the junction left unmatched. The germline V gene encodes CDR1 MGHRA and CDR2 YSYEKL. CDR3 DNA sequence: TGCGCCAGCAGCCAACCGGGACAGGGCAGGAGGGGGCCGTTTTTT. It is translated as CASSQPGQGRRGPFF.

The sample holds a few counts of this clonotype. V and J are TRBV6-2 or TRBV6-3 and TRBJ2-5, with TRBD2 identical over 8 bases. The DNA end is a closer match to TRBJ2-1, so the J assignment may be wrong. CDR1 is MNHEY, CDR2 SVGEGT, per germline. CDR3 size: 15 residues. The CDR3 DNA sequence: TGTGCCAGCAGGGGTAATCGGGGGGGCGTCGATGAGCAGTTCTTC. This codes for CASRGNRGGVDEQFF.

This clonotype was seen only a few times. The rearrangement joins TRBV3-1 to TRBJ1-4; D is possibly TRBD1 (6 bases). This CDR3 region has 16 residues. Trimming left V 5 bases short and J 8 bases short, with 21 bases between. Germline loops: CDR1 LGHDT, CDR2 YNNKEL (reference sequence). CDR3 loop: CASSSHGQPRGEKLFF. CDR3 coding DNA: TGTGCCAGCAGCTCGCACGGACAGCCCAGAGGAGAAAAACTGTTTTTT.

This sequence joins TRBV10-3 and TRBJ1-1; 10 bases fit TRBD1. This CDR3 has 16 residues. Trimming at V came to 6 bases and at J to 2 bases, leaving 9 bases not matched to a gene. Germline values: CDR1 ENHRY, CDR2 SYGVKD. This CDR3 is CAIRGGTGVRNTEAFF. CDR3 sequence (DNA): TGTGCCATCAGGGGGGGGACAGGGGTTCGAAACACTGAAGCTTTCTTT.

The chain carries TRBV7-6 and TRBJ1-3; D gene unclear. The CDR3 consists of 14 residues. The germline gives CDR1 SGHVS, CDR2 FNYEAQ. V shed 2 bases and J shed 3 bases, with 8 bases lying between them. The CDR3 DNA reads TGTGCCAGCAGCTTAAGAATTGATGGAAACACCATATATTTT. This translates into CASSLRIDGNTIYF. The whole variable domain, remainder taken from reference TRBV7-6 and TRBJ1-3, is GAGVSQSPRYKVTKRGQDVALRCDPISGHVSLYWYRQALGQGPEFLTYFNYEAQQDKSGLPNDRFSAERPEGSISTLTIQRTEQRDSAMYRCASSLRIDGNTIYFGEGSWLTVV.

CDR3 nucleotides: TGTGCCAGCAGCGTCGGGCCACACTCCTACAATGAGCAGTTCTTC. Protein sequence: CASSVGPHSYNEQFF. The chain joins TRBV9 to TRBJ2-1; D unresolved. The germline V and J ends were trimmed by 2 bases and 0 bases, with 9 bases remaining between them. The CDR3 is 15 amino acids. The germline V gene has CDR1 SGDLS and CDR2 YYNGEE. The whole variable domain, remainder taken from reference TRBV9 and TRBJ2-1, is DSGVTQTPKHLITATGQRVTLRCSPRSGDLSVYWYQQSLDQGLQFLIQYYNGEERAKGNILERFSAQQFPDLHSELNLSSLELGDSALYFCASSVGPHSYNEQFFGPGTRLTVL.

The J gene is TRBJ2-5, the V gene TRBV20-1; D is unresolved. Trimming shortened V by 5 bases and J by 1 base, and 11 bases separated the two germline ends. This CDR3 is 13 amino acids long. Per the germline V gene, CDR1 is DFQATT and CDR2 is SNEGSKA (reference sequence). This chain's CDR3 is CSALVLTQETQYF. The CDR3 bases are TGCAGTGCTCTGGTACTAACCCAAGAGACCCAGTACTTC.

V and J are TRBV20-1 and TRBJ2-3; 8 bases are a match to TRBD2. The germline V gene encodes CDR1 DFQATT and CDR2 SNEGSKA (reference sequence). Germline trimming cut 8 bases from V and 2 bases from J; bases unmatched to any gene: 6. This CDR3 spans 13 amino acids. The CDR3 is CSSPGRVTDTQYF. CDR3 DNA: TGCAGTTCCCCCGGGAGGGTCACAGATACGCAGTATTTT.

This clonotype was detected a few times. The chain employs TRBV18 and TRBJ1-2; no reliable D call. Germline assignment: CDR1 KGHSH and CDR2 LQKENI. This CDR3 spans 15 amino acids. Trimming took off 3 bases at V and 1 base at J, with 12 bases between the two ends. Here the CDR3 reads CASSPEPGINYGYTF. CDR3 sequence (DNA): TGTGCCAGCTCACCTGAACCCGGAATTAACTATGGCTACACCTTC.

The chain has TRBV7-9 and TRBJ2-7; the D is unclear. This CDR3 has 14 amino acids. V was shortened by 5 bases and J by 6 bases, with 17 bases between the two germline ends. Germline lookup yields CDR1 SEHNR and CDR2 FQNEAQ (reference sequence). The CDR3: CASSDRNPSGEQYF. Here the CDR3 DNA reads TGTGCCAGCAGCGACCGAAACCCGTCCGGCGAGCAGTACTTC.

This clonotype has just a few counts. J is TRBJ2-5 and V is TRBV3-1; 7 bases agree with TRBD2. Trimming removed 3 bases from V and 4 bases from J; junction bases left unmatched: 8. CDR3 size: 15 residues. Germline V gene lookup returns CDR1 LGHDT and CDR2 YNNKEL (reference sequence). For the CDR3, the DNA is TGTGCCAGCAGCCACCCTGCTAGCGGACCAGAGACCCAGTACTTC. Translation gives CASSHPASGPETQYF.

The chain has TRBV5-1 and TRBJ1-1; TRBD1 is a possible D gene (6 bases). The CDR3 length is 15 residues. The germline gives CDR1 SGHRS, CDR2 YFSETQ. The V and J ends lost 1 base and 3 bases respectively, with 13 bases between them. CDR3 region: CASSLYQGKDTEAFF. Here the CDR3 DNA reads TGCGCCAGCAGCTTGTACCAGGGGAAGGACACTGAAGCTTTCTTT.

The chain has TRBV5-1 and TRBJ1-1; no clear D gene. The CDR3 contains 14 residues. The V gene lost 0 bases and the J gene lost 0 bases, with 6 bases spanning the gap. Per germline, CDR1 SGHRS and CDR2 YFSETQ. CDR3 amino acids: CASSLDNMNTEAFF. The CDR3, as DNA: TGCGCCAGCAGCTTGGACAATATGAACACTGAAGCTTTCTTT.

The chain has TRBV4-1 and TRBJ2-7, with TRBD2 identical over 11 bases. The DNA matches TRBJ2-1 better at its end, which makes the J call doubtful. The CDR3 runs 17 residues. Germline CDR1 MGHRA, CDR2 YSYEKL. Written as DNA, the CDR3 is TGCGCCAGCAGCCAAGACCCCGGGACTAGCGGATACAATGAGCAGTTCTTC. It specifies CASSQDPGTSGYNEQFF.

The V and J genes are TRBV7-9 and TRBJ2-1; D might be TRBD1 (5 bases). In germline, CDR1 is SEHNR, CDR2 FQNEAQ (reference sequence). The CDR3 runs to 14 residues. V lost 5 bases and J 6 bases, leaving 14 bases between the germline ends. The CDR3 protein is CASSKLTGSNEQFF. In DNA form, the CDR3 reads TGTGCCAGCAGCAAACTAACAGGTTCCAATGAGCAGTTCTTC. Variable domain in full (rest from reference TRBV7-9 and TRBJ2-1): DTGVSQNPRHKITKRGQNVTFRCDPISEHNRLYWYRQTLGQGPEFLTYFQNEAQLEKSRLLSDRFSAERPKGSFSTLEIQRTEQGDSAMYLCASSKLTGSNEQFFGPGTRLTVL.

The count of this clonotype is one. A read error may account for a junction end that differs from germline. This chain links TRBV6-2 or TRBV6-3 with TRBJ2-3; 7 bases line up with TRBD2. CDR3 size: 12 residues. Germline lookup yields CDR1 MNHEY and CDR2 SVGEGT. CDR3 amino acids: CASSWGTKGPHF. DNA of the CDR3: TGTGCCAGCAGTTGGGGGACTAAGGGCCCTCATTTT.

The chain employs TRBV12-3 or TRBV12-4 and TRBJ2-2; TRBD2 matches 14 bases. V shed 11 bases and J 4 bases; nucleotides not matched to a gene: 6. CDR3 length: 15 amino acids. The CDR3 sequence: CAGGLAGVSTGELFF. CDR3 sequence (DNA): TGTGCCGGGGGACTAGCGGGGGTCTCCACCGGGGAGCTGTTTTTT.

CDR3 coding DNA: TGTGCCAGCAGTGAATCGGGTAGGACGGCCCAGTACTTC. Protein: CASSESGRTAQYF. V gene TRBV2 combines with J gene TRBJ2-5; no definite D call. V dropped 2 bases and J dropped 9 bases, with 13 bases sitting between them. The length of the CDR3 is 13 residues. From germline, CDR1 is SNHLY and CDR2 FYNNEI.

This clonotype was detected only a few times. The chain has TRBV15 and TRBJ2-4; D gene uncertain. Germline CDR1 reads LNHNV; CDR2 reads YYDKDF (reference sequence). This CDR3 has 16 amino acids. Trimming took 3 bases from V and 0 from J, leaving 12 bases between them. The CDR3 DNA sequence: TGTGCCACCAGCAGCCCACTATATCTAGCCAAAAACATTCAGTACTTC. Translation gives CATSSPLYLAKNIQYF.

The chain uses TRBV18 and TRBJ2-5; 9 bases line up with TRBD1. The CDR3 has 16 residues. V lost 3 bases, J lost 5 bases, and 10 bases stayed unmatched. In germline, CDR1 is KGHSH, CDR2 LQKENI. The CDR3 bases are TGTGCCAGCTCACCTGGTCATTACAGGGGGCAGGAGACCCAGTACTTC. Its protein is CASSPGHYRGQETQYF.

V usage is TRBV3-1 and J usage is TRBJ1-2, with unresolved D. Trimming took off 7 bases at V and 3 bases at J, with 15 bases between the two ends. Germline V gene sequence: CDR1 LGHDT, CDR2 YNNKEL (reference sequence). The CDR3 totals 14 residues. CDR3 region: CASTTTTVDYGYTF. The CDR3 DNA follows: TGTGCCAGCACCACCACAACAGTGGACTATGGCTACACCTTC.

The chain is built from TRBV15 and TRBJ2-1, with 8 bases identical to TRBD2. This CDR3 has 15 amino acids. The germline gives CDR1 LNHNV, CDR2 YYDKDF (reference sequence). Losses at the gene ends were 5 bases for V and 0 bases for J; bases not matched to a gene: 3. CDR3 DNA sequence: TGTGCCACCAGCTTACGGGGGGGCTCCTACAATGAGCAGTTCTTC. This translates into CATSLRGGSYNEQFF.

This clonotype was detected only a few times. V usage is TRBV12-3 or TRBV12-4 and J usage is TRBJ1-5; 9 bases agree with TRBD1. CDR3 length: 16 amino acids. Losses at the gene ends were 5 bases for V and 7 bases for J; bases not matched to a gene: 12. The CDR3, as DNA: TGTGCCAGCAGTCCACAACAGGGGGCTCACAGACAGCCCCAGCATTTT. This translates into CASSPQQGAHRQPQHF.

CDR3 bases: TGTGCCAGCAGTGCGGGGGCCCCAGATACGCAGTATTTT. This codes for CASSAGAPDTQYF. The J gene is TRBJ2-3, the V gene TRBV6-1, with D tentatively TRBD1 or TRBD2 (6 bases each). Trimming left V 4 bases short and J 4 bases short, with 9 bases between. The CDR3 length is 13 residues. The germline gives CDR1 MNHNS, CDR2 SASEGT.

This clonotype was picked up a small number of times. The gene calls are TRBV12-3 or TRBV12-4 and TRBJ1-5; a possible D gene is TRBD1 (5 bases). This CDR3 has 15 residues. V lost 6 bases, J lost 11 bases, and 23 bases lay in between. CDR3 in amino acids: CASSLEGLQIRAQHF. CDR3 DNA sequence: TGTGCCAGCAGCCTCGAGGGTCTCCAAATCAGGGCCCAGCATTTT.

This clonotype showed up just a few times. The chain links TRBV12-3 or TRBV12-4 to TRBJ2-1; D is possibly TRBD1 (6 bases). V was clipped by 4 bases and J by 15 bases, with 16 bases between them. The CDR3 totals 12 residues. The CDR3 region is CASSSQTGRRFF. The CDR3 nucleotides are TGTGCCAGCAGTTCTCAGACAGGCCGACGGTTCTTC.

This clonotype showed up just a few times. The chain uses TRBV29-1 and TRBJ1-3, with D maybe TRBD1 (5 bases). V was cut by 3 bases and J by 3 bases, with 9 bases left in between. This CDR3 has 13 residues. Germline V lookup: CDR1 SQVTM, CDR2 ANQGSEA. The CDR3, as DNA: TGCAGCGTTGATGGCCAGGGTGGAAACACCATATATTTT. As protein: CSVDGQGGNTIYF.

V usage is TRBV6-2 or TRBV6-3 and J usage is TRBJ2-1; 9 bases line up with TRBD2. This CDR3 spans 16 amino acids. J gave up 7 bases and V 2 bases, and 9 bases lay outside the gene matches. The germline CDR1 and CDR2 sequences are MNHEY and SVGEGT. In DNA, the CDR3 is TGTGCCAGCAGTTACGCTCTAGCGGGACGAGCGAATGAGCAGTTCTTC. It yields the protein CASSYALAGRANEQFF.

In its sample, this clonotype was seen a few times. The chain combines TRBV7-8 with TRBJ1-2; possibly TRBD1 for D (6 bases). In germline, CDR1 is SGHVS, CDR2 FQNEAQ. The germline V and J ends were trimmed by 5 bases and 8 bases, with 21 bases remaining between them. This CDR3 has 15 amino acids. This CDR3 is CASSPAGSRGEGYTF. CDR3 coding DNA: TGTGCCAGCAGCCCGGCGGGGTCCAGGGGCGAGGGCTACACCTTC.

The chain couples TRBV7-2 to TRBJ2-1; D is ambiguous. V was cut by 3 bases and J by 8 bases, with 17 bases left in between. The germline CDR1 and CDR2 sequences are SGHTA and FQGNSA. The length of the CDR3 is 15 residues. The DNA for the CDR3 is TGTGCCAGCAGCTTCACAGCGTCTGGCCGGGATGAGCAGTTCTTC. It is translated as CASSFTASGRDEQFF.